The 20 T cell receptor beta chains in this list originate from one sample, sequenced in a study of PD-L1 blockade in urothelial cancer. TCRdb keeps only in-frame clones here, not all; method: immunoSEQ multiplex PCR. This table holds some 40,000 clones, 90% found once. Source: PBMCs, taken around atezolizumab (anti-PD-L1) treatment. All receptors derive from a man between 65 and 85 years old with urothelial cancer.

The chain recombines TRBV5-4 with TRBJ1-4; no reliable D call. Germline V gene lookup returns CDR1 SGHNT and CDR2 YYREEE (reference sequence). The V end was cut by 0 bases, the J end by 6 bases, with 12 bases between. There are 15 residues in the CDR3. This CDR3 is CASSLAGPGDEKLFF. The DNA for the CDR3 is TGTGCCAGCAGCTTGGCCGGGCCCGGGGATGAAAAACTGTTTTTT.

The CDR3 here is CASSGLAGVGTGELFF. The CDR3 DNA sequence: TGTGCCAGCTCGGGACTAGCGGGAGTTGGGACCGGGGAGCTGTTTTTT. V usage is TRBV18 and J usage is TRBJ2-2, with 14 bases identical to TRBD2. Germline V CDR1 and CDR2: KGHSH, LQKENI. Trimming removed 6 bases from V and 5 bases from J; junction bases left unmatched: 5. CDR3 length: 16 residues.

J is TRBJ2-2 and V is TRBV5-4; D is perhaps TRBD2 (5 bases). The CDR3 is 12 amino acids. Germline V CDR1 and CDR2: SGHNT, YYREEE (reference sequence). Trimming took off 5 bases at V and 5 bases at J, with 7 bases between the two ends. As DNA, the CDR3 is TGTGCCAGCAGGACGGGAACCGGGGAGCTGTTTTTT. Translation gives CASRTGTGELFF.

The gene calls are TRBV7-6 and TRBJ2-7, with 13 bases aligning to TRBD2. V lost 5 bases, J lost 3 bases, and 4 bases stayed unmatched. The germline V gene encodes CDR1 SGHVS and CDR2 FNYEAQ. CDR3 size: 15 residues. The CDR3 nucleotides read TGTGCCAGCAGCCGGACTAGCGGGAGTGTCTACGAGCAGTACTTC. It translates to CASSRTSGSVYEQYF.

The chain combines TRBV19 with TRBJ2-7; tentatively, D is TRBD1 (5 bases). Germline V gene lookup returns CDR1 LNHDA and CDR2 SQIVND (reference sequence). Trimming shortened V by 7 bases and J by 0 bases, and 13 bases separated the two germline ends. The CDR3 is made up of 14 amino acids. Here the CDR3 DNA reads TGTGCCAGTACGGAGCAGGGAAGCTCCTACGAGCAGTACTTC. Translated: CASTEQGSSYEQYF.

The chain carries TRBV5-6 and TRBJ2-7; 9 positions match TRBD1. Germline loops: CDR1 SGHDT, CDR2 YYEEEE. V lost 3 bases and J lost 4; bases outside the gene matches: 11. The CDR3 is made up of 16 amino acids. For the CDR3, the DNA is TGTGCCAGCAGCTCGGGACAGGGTACGACGTGGTACGAGCAGTACTTC. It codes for CASSSGQGTTWYEQYF.

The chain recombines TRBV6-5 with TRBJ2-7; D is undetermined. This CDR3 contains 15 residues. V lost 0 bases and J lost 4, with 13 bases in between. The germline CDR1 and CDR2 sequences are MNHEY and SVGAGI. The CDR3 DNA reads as TGTGCCAGCAGTTACTCTCAGTTGCTCTCGTACGAGCAGTACTTC. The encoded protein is CASSYSQLLSYEQYF.

CDR3 loop: CASRVTGSVTGELFF. The CDR3 DNA sequence: TGTGCCAGCAGGGTTACAGGGAGTGTCACCGGGGAGCTGTTTTTT. The V call is TRBV7-8, the J call TRBJ2-2; a weak D match, TRBD1 (6 bases). V was pared by 6 bases and J by 4 bases, with 15 bases between. This CDR3 is built from 15 residues. CDR1 and CDR2 (germline): SGHVS, FQNEAQ.

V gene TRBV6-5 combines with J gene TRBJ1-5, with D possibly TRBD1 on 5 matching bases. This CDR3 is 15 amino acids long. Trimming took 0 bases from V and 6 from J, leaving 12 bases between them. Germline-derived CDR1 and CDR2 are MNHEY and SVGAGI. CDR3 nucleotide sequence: TGTGCCAGCAGTTACTCACCAGGGAAGCTTCAGCCCCAGCATTTT. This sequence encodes CASSYSPGKLQPQHF.

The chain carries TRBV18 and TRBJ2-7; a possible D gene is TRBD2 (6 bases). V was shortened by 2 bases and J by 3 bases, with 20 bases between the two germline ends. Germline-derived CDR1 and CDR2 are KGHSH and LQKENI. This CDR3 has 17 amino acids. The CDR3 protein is CASSPGRDARKLYEQYF. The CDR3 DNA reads TGTGCCAGCTCACCAGGGCGGGACGCAAGAAAGCTCTACGAGCAGTACTTC.

Written as DNA, the CDR3 is TGTGCCTGGAGTCTAAGGACGGGGGGTGAGGGCTACACCTTC. It yields the protein CAWSLRTGGEGYTF. This sequence joins TRBV30 and TRBJ1-2, with a possible D match to TRBD1 (5 bases). V lost 2 bases and J lost 8, with 18 bases in between. Germline V gives CDR1 GTSNPN, CDR2 SVGIG (reference sequence). This CDR3 comprises 14 residues.

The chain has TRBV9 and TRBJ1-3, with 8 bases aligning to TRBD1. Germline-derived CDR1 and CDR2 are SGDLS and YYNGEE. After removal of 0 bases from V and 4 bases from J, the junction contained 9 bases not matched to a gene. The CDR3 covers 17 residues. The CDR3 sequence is CASSVDSRQGLGNTIYF. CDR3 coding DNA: TGTGCCAGCAGCGTAGATTCCCGACAGGGGCTGGGAAACACCATATATTTT.

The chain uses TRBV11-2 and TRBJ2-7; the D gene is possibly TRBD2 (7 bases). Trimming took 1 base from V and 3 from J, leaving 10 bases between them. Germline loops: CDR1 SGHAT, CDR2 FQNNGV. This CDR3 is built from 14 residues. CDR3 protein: CASSLVRGGYEQYF. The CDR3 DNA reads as TGTGCCAGCAGCTTAGTGAGGGGGGGCTACGAGCAGTACTTC. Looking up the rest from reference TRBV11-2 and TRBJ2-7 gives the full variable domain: EAGVAQSPRYKIIEKRQSVAFWCNPISGHATLYWYQQILGQGPKLLIQFQNNGVVDDSQLPKDRFSAERLKGVDSTLKIQPAKLEDSAVYLCASSLVRGGYEQYFGPGTRLTVT.

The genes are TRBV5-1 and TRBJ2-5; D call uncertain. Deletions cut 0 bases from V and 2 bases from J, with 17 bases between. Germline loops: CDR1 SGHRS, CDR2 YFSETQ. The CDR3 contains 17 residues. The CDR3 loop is CASSLGLVILTQETQYF. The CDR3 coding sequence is TGCGCCAGCAGCTTGGGTCTAGTCATACTCACACAAGAGACCCAGTACTTC.

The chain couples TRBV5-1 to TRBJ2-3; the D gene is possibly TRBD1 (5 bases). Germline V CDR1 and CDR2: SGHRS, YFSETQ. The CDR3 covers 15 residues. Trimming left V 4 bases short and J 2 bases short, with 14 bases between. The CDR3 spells CASSASSTVTDTQYF. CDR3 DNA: TGCGCCAGCAGCGCCTCTTCGACAGTCACAGATACGCAGTATTTT.

Written as DNA, the CDR3 is TGTGCCAGCAGTTTAGGGGAGCATACGCAGTATTTT. Protein product: CASSLGEHTQYF. V and J are TRBV28 and TRBJ2-3, with TRBD2 as a possible D gene (5 bases). V lost 2 bases and J lost 7, with 7 bases in between. Germline V CDR1 and CDR2: MDHEN, SYDVKM. The CDR3 totals 12 residues.

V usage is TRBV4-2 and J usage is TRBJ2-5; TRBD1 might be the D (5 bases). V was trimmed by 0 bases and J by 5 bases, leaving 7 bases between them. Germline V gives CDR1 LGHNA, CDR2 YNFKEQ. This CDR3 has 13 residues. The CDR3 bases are TGTGCCAGCAGCCAAGATTCAGGGGAGACCCAGTACTTC. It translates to CASSQDSGETQYF.

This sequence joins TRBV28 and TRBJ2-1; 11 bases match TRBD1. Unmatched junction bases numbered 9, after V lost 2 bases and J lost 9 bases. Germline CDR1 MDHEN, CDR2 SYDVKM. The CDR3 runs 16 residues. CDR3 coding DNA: TGTGCCAGCAGTTTACCGGGACAGGGGGGCTGGAGTGAGCAGTTCTTC. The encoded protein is CASSLPGQGGWSEQFF.

This chain's CDR3 is CASSQKGGQSFYTF. In DNA form, the CDR3 reads TGCGCCAGCAGCCAAAAGGGGGGGCAGAGTTTCTACACCTTC. The chain couples TRBV4-1 to TRBJ1-2; possible D gene TRBD1, 6 bases. V lost 2 bases to trimming and J lost 10 bases, with 17 bases between them. The germline CDR1 and CDR2 sequences are MGHRA and YSYEKL. The CDR3 sequence is 14 residues long.

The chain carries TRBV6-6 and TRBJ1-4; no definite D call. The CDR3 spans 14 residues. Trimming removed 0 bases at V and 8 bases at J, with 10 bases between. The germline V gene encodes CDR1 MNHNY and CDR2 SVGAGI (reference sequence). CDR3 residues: CASSYSPGGEKLFF. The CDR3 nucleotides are TGTGCCAGCAGTTACTCGCCGGGTGGGGAAAAACTGTTTTTT.